The 13 T cell receptor beta chains given below trace back to one sample, sequenced in a study of blood T cells in healthy people across ages. Primers used in a second PCR of about 7 to 12 cycles were a sample-barcoded 5' primer and a J-beta primer mix. TCRdb called the 5' RACE reads again in MiXCR, with one record for every CDR3 protein. The sample lists about 720,000 distinct CDR3 sequences, 22% occurring once. Sample: blood. The receptor source for this set is a man aged 70 or older in good health.

The rearrangement links TRBV18 to TRBJ1-1; D might be TRBD1 (5 bases). Trimming removed 1 base at V and 1 base at J, with 10 bases between. The CDR3 covers 15 residues. CDR1 and CDR2 from the germline V gene are KGHSH and LQKENI. The CDR3 region has the DNA TGTGCCAGCTCACCACTTTGGGGGGAGAACACTGAAGCTTTCTTT. Its translation: CASSPLWGENTEAFF.

This rearrangement joins TRBV12-3 or TRBV12-4 to TRBJ1-1, with 9 bases that match TRBD1. The J segment lost 10 bases and the V segment lost 5 bases, leaving 5 bases of the junction unmatched. CDR3 length equals 12 residues. The CDR3: CASSGTGYRAFF. In DNA, the CDR3 is TGTGCCAGCAGTGGGACAGGGTATCGAGCTTTCTTT.

This clonotype was detected ten times or more. The rearrangement uses TRBV7-8 and TRBJ2-3; D may match TRBD1 or TRBD2 (5 bases each). From germline, CDR1 is SGHVS and CDR2 FQNEAQ. CDR3 length: 13 residues. The germline V and J ends were trimmed by 4 bases and 7 bases, with 12 bases remaining between them. The CDR3 loop reads CASSYSSGHTQYF. In DNA form, the CDR3 reads TGTGCCAGCAGCTACTCCTCGGGGCATACGCAGTATTTT.

The rearrangement links TRBV13 to TRBJ2-5; 8 bases are shared with TRBD1. The end of the DNA fits TRBJ2-7 better, so the J call may be wrong. CDR1 is PRHDT, CDR2 FYEKMQ, per germline (reference sequence). The CDR3 has 20 amino acids. The CDR3 is CASSTLDRALAGLSYYEQYF. The CDR3 DNA reads TGTGCCAGCAGCACATTGGACAGGGCTCTCGCGGGGCTGTCTTACTACGAGCAGTACTTC.

This clonotype came up a few times. This rearrangement joins TRBV6-1 to TRBJ2-3; 10 bases line up with TRBD1. The germline V gene has CDR1 MNHNS and CDR2 SASEGT. J was trimmed by 4 bases and V by 2 bases; bases with no gene match: 6. This CDR3 is built from 16 residues. The CDR3: CASSERGGTGADTQYF. CDR3 nucleotides: TGTGCCAGCAGTGAAAGGGGGGGGACAGGGGCAGATACGCAGTATTTT.

The CDR3 DNA is TGTGCCAGCAGTTACACAACAGCCTTTGGGACCCAGTACTTC. Residues: CASSYTTAFGTQYF. The chain joins TRBV7-9 to TRBJ2-5, with D unresolved. This CDR3 spans 14 amino acids. Germline V gene sequence: CDR1 SEHNR, CDR2 FQNEAQ (reference sequence). V lost 6 bases and J 7 bases, leaving 18 bases between the germline ends.

This clonotype turned up a few times. The CDR3 loop reads CASHPSGTALITNEKLFF. In nucleotides, the CDR3 is TGTGCCAGCCACCCGTCCGGGACCGCCCTCATCACTAATGAAAAACTGTTTTTT. The rearrangement links TRBV2 to TRBJ1-4, with D perhaps matching TRBD1 (5 bases). The CDR3 length is 18 residues. The germline V gene has CDR1 SNHLY and CDR2 FYNNEI. The V end was cut by 8 bases, the J end by 2 bases, with 24 bases between.

This rearrangement joins TRBV7-2 to TRBJ1-2; 7 bases are shared with TRBD1. CDR3 size: 13 residues. CDR1 and CDR2 from the germline V gene are SGHTA and FQGNSA. Trimming at V came to 0 bases and at J to 10 bases, leaving 5 bases not matched to a gene. The CDR3 DNA reads TGTGCCAGCAGCTTAGCGCGGGACAGAGACTACACCTTC. Protein: CASSLARDRDYTF.

This clonotype occurred a few times. The chain recombines TRBV13 with TRBJ2-2; TRBD1 is a possible D gene (6 bases). Trimming took 5 bases from V and 5 from J, leaving 18 bases between them. The length of the CDR3 is 16 residues. Germline assignment: CDR1 PRHDT and CDR2 FYEKMQ (reference sequence). CDR3 sequence: CASSRRQDIPTGELFF. DNA of the CDR3: TGTGCCAGCAGCAGAAGACAGGACATCCCGACCGGGGAGCTGTTTTTT.

The chain couples TRBV2 to TRBJ1-4, with TRBD1 matching 11 bases. The trim removed 11 bases at V and 7 bases at J, leaving 9 bases unmatched. The CDR3 runs to 14 residues. CDR1 is SNHLY, CDR2 FYNNEI, per germline. The CDR3 coding sequence is TGTGCCCGTACTCGGACAGGGGGCGGTGAAAAACTGTTTTTT. It codes for CARTRTGGGEKLFF.

The chain employs TRBV12-3 or TRBV12-4 and TRBJ1-5; the D is unclear. V lost 2 bases, J lost 6 bases, and 11 bases lay in between. This CDR3 is built from 14 residues. CDR3 coding DNA: TGTGCCAGCAGTTTACGGAGGGCCGGTCAGCCCCAGCATTTT. This sequence encodes CASSLRRAGQPQHF.

The chain uses TRBV12-3 or TRBV12-4 and TRBJ1-4; D remains ambiguous. This CDR3 has 14 residues. Between the trimmed V and J ends, which lost 6 bases and 7 bases, there was a span of 15 bases. Written as DNA, the CDR3 is TGTGCCAGCAGGAAATCAGCAGATAGTGAAAAACTGTTTTTT. Translating it yields CASRKSADSEKLFF.

J is TRBJ2-4 and V is TRBV6-1; 8 nucleotides line up with TRBD1. The CDR3 covers 16 residues. V lost 6 bases to trimming and J lost 1 base; unmatched junction nucleotides: 8. Germline V CDR1 and CDR2: MNHNS, SASEGT. The CDR3 DNA follows: TGTGCCAGCAGGCGGACAGGGATGGGGGCCAAAAACATTCAGTACTTC. It is translated as CASRRTGMGAKNIQYF.